This TCR beta chain comes out of a study of T-cell memory formation after mild COVID-19. Study as a whole: TCR clusters largely stayed donor specific.

Study results and caveats: Clones that contracted clustered mainly in CM and EM if CD4+ and in EMRA if CD8+. The study detected some responding clones in pre-infection memory, suggesting cross-reactive memory joined.

TCRdb passed the 5' RACE reads through MiXCR, listing each CDR3 protein once. This table has 350,000 to 400,000 distinct CDR3 sequences, 20% to 25% appearing once. Turning to this clonotype: Antigen: not known.

The length of the CDR3 is 15 residues. Trimming removed 3 bases from V and 0 bases from J, with 9 bases in between. The origin of this receptor is an adult woman who had mild COVID-19 (a few samples of this study predate the infection). Cell type and time point are not known. This sequence joins TRBV12-3 or TRBV12-4 and TRBJ1-5, with D unclear. Sequencing was done on a sample of PBMCs or a T cell subset sorted from them (not recorded which). DNA of the CDR3: TGTGCCAGCAGTTTCGGCTGGGATAGCAATCAGCCCCAGCATTTT. It codes for CASSFGWDSNQPQHF.